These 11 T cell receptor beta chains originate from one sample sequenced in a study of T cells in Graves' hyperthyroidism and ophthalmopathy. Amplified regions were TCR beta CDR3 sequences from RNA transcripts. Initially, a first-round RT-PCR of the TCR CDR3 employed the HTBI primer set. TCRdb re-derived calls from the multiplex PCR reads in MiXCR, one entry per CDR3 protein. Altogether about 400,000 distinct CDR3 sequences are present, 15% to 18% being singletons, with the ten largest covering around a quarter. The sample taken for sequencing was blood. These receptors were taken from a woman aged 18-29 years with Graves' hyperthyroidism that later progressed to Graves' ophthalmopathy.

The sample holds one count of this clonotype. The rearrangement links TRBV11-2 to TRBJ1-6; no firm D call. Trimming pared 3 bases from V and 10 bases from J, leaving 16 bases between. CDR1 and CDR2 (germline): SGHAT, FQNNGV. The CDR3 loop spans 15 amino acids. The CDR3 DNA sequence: TGTGCCAGCAGCTTCCTGGCAGCCTTGGGCTCACCCCTCCACTTT. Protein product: CASSFLAALGSPLHF.

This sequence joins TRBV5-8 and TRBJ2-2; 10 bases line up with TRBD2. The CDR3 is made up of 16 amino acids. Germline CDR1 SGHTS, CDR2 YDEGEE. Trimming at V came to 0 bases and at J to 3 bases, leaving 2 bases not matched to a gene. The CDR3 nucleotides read TGTGCCAGCAGCTTGGACCTAGCGGGAGACACCGGGGAGCTGTTTTTT. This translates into CASSLDLAGDTGELFF.

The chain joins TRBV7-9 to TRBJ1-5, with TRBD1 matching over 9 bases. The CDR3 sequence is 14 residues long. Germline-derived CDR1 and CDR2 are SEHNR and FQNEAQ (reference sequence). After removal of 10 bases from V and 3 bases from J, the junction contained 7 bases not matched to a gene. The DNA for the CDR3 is TGTGCCACTTCCGGGACAGGGAACAATCAGCCCCAGCATTTT. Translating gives CATSGTGNNQPQHF.

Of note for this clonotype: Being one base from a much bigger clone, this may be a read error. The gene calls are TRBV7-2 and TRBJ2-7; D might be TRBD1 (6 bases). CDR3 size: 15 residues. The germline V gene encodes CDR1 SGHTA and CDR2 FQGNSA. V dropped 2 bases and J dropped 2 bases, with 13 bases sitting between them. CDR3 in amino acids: CASSLKAGATYEQYF. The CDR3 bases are TGTGCCAGCAGCTTAAAGGCAGGGGCCACCTACGAGCAGTACTTC.

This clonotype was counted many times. CDR3 sequence: CASSRAPSSYEQYF. CDR3 DNA sequence: TGCGCCAGCAGCAGGGCTCCGAGCTCCTACGAGCAGTACTTC. V and J are TRBV5-1 and TRBJ2-7; no firm D call. The germline V gene has CDR1 SGHRS and CDR2 YFSETQ. This CDR3 has 14 amino acids. V gave up 4 bases and J gave up 0 bases, with 11 bases separating them. The entire variable domain, with the rest obtained from reference TRBV5-1 and TRBJ2-7, is as follows: KAGVTQTPRYLIKTRGQQVTLSCSPISGHRSVSWYQQTPGQGLQFLFEYFSETQRNKGNFPGRFSGRQFSNSRSEMNVSTLELGDSALYLCASSRAPSSYEQYFGPGTRLTVT.

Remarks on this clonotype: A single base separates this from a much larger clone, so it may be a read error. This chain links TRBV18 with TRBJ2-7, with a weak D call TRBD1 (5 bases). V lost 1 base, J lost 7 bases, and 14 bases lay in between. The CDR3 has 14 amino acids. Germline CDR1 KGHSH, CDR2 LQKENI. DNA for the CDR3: TGTGCCAGCTCACCACGTCAGGGTGGAGATGAGCAGTACTTC. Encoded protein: CASSPRQGGDEQYF. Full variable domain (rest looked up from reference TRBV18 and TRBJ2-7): NAGVMQNPRHLVRRRGQEARLRCSPMKGHSHVYWYRQLPEEGLKFMVYLQKENIIDESGMPKERFSAEFPKEGPSILRIQQVVRGDSAAYFCASSPRQGGDEQYFGPGTRLTVT.

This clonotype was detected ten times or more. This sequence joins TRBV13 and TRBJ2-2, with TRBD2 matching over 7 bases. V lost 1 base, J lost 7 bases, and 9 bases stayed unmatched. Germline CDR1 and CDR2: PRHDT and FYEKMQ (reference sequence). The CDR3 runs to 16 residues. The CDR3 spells CASSLDPSASGGELFF. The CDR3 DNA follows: TGTGCCAGCAGCTTAGACCCCAGCGCTAGCGGCGGGGAGCTGTTTTTT. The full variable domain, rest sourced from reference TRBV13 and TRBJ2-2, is AAGVIQSPRHLIKEKRETATLKCYPIPRHDTVYWYQQGPGQDPQFLISFYEKMQSDKGSIPDRFSAQQFSDYHSELNMSSLELGDSALYFCASSLDPSASGGELFFGEGSRLTVL.

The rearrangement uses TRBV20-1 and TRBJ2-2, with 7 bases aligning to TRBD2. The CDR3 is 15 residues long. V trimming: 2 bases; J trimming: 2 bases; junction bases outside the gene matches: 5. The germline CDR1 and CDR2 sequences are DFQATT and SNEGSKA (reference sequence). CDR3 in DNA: TGCAGTGCTAGACGGGACTACCTAAACACCGGGGAGCTGTTTTTT. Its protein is CSARRDYLNTGELFF.

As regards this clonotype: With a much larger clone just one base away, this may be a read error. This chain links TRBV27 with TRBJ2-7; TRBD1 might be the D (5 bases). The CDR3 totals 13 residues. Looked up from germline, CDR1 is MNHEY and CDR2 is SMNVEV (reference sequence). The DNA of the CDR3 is TGTGCCAGCACCTCGACAGCGACCTACGAGCAGCACTTC. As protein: CASTSTATYEQHF.

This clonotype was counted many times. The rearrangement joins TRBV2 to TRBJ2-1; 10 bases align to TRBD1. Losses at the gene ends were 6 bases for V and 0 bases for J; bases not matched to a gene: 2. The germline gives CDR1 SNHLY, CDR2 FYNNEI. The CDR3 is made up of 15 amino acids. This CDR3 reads CASRRDRGSYNEQFF. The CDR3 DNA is TGTGCCAGCAGGAGGGACAGGGGCTCCTACAATGAGCAGTTCTTC.

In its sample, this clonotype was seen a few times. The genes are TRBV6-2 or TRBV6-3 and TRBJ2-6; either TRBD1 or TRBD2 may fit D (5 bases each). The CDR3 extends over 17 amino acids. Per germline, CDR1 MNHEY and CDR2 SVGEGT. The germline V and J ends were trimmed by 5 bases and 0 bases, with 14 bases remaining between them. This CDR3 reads CASSRSGTVSGANVLTF. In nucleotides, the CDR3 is TGTGCCAGCAGTAGATCCGGGACGGTCTCTGGGGCCAACGTCCTGACTTTC.